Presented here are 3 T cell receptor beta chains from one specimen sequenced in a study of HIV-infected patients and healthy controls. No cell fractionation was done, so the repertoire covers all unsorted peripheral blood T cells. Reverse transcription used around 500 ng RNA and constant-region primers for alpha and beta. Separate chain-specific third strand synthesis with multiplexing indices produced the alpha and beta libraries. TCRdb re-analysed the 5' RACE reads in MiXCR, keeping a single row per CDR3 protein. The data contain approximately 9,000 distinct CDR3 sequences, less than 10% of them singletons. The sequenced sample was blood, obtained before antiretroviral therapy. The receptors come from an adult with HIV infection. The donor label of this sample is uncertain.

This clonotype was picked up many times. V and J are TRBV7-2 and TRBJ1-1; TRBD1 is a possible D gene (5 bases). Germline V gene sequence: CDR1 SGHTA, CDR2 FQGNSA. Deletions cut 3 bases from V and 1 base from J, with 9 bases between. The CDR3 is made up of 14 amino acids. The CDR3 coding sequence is TGTGCCAGCAGCTTCACGGGGCCGAACACTGAAGCTTTCTTT. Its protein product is CASSFTGPNTEAFF.

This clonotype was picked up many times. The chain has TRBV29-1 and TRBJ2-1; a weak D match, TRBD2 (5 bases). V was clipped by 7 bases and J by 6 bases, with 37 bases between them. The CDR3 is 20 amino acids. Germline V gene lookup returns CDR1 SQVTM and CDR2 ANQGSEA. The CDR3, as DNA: TGCAGCGCGCGTCGACTGGGATGGCGGCAAAGAGGGTTCGTTGTCAATGAGCAGTTCTTC. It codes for CSARRLGWRQRGFVVNEQFF.

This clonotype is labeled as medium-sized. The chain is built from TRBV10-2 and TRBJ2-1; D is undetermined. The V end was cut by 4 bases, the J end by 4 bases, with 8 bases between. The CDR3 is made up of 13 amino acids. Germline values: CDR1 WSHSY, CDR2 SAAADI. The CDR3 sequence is CASSVGRYNEQFF. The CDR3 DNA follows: TGCGCCAGCAGTGTTGGCAGGTACAATGAGCAGTTCTTC.